This record covers a single T cell receptor (beta chain). Its antigen is currently unknown. PCR primers comprised 60 Vbeta and 13 Jbeta primers. Some clones are missing from TCRdb's copy, which holds only in-frame ones; the method was immunoSEQ multiplex PCR. The data hold about 130,000 clones, with about 74% observed a single time. These data originate in a study of cytomegalovirus exposure and HLA in healthy donors. Study-wide findings and caveats: Reports indicate that TCR beta sequences accurately predicted the HLA-A and HLA-B alleles of most subjects.

The CDR3 sequence is 14 residues long. CDR1 is SNHLY, CDR2 FYNNEI, per germline. V trimming: 6 bases; J trimming: 3 bases; junction bases outside the gene matches: 7. The clonotype comes from a man in his thirties or forties in good health and CMV-seronegative. This chain joins TRBV2 and TRBJ2-5, with 7 bases identical to TRBD1. Input material: PBMCs. CDR3: CASRAGTVKETQYF. CDR3 coding DNA: TGTGCCAGCAGGGCCGGGACAGTCAAAGAGACCCAGTACTTC.